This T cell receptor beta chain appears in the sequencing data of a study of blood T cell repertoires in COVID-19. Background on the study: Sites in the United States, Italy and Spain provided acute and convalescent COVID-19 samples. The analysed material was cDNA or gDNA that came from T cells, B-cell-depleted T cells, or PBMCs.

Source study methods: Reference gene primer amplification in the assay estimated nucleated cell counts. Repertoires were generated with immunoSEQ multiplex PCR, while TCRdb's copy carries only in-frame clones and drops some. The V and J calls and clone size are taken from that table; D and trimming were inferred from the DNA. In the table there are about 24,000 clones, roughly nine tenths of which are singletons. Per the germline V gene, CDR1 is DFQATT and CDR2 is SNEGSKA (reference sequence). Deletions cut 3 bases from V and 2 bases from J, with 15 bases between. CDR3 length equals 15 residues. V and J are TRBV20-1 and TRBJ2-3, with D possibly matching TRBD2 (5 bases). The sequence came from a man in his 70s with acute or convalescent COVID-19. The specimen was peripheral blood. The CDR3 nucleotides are TGCAGTGCTAGTTTCCCGGACTGGATCACAGATACGCAGTATTTT. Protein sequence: CSASFPDWITDTQYF.